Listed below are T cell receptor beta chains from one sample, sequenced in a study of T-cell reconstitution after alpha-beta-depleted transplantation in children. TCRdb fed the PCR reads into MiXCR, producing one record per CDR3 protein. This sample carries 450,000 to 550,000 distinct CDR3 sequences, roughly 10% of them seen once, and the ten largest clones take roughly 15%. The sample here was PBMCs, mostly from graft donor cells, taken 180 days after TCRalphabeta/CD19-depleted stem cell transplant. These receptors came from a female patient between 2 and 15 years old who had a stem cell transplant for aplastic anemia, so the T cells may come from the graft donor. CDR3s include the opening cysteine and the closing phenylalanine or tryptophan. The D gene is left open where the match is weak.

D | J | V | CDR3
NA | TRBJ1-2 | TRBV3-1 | CASSQVMGRGENYGYTF
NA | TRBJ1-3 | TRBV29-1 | CSVETPTPSSGNTIYF
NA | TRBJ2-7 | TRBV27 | CATADPSEEQYF
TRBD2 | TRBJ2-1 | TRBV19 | CASTTYPPVAGMRFF
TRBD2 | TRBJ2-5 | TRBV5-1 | CASSVTSGRVVQETQYF
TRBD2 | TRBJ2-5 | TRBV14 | CASSFQRGPPRETQYF
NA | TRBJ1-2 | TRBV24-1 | CATSDFRDGYTF
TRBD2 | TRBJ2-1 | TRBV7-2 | CASSARTSGRVSSYNEQFF
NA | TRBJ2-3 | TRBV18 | CASSPGAGDTQYF
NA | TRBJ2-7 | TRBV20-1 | CSAPGTNSYEQYF
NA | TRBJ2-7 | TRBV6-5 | CASSYTYSYEQYF
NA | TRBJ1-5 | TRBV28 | CASSFFSSNQPQHF
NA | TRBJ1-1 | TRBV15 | CATSTGSGAEAFF
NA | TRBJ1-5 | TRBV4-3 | CASSQELHQPQHF
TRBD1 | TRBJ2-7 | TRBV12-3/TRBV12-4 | CASSLPRTGKTYEQYF
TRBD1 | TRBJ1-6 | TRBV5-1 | CASSLRTGASPLHF
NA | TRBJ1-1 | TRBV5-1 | CASSLAPQGEAFF
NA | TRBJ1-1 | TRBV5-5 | CASSSLGDKHKLITEAFF
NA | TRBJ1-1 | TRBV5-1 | CASSLSEVNTEAFF
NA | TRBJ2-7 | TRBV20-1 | CSARDEVGRTYEQYF
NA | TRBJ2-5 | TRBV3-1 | CASSQDIGRVETQYF
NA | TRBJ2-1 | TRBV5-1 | CASSLVAGRYNEQFF
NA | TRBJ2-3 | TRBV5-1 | CASSRDYTDTQYF
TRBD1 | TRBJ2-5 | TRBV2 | CASSQDGTGYQETQYF
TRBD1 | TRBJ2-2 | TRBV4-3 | CASSQAQGTGELFF
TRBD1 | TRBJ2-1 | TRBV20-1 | CSARDDRGSYNEQFF
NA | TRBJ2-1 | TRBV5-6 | CASRSRGHNEQFF
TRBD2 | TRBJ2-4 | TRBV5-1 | CASSFRTSGRDIQYF
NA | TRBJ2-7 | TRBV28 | CAIRPTPHEQYF
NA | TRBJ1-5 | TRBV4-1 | CASSQERGQPQHF
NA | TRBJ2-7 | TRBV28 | CASSRTETPPGEQYF
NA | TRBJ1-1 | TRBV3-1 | CASGDTPWTEAFF
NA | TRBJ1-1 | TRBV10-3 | CAISDHGSLNTEAFF
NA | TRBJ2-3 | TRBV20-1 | CSARAGTGNTQYF
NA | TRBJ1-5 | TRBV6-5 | CASSYNARGDNQPQHF
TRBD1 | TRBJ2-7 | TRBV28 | CASLNWGQNYEQYF
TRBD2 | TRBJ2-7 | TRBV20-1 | CSPDSGITPYEQYF